These 22 T cell receptor beta chains share one sample of origin, sequenced in a study of Ad26.COV2.S vaccination and SARS-CoV-2 variants. This sample's treatment: about 20 received Ad26.COV2.S at low or high dose, single or two shots; about 5 received placebo; per-sample allocation not given. At day 63 after the first vaccine or placebo injection, samples were drawn. Clones were read by immunoSEQ multiplex PCR, and TCRdb kept only the in-frame ones, dropping some. The data hold roughly 400,000 clones, with 80% to 95% observed a single time. The starting material was peripheral blood, obtained in a trial of Ad26.COV2.S vaccine versus placebo. Receptor source: a person between 18 and 60 years old who received the Ad26.COV2.S COVID-19 vaccine or a placebo.

J is TRBJ1-5 and V is TRBV19; D is undetermined. The germline V and J ends were trimmed by 5 bases and 7 bases, with 9 bases remaining between them. Germline CDR1 is LNHDA and CDR2 is SQIVND (reference sequence). The CDR3 sequence is 12 residues long. CDR3 nucleotides: TGTGCCAGTAGTCCGGGTGGACAGCCCCAGCATTTT. Amino acid sequence: CASSPGGQPQHF.

V gene TRBV23-1 combines with J gene TRBJ2-5; TRBD2 matches at 10 bases. TRBV23-1 is treated as an ORF (open reading frame) with a function not yet certain. This CDR3 comprises 16 residues. V dropped 2 bases and J dropped 2; count of bases not matched to a gene: 5. Here the CDR3 reads CASSQPQRGGQETQYF. As DNA, the CDR3 is TGCGCCAGCAGTCAACCCCAGCGGGGGGGACAAGAGACCCAGTACTTC.

The rearrangement joins TRBV28 to TRBJ1-5; D may be TRBD1 (5 bases). Trimming took off 2 bases at V and 2 bases at J, with 10 bases between the two ends. Per germline, CDR1 MDHEN and CDR2 SYDVKM. This CDR3 has 15 residues. Here the CDR3 DNA reads TGTGCCAGCAGTTTAAGCAGGGTAGGCAATCAGCCCCAGCATTTT. This gives the protein CASSLSRVGNQPQHF.

This sequence joins TRBV18 and TRBJ1-6; 9 bases are shared with TRBD1. This CDR3 is built from 14 residues. Germline assignment: CDR1 KGHSH and CDR2 LQKENI. The ends lost 6 bases at V and 6 bases at J; junction bases unmatched: 3. This CDR3 reads CASSRDRANSPLHF. Here the CDR3 DNA reads TGTGCCAGCTCCCGGGACAGGGCTAATTCACCCCTCCACTTT.

This chain joins TRBV19 and TRBJ1-6, with TRBD1 matching over 8 bases. The CDR3 is 15 residues long. The V gene end was trimmed by 5 bases and the J gene end by 5 bases; junction bases not matched to a gene: 5. Germline V lookup: CDR1 LNHDA, CDR2 SQIVND (reference sequence). The CDR3 DNA is TGTGCCAGTAGTTCTCCGGACAGGGATAATTCACCCCTCCACTTT. Its translation: CASSSPDRDNSPLHF.

The V and J genes are TRBV5-1 and TRBJ1-2; 8 positions match TRBD1. This CDR3 is built from 15 residues. Losses at the gene ends were 1 base for V and 0 bases for J; bases not matched to a gene: 2. CDR1 SGHRS and CDR2 YFSETQ come from the germline V gene. CDR3 sequence (DNA): TGCGCCAGCAGCTTGCAGGGGGCAGCTAACTATGGCTACACCTTC. Translating gives CASSLQGAANYGYTF.

This chain links TRBV28 with TRBJ2-5, with 10 bases matching TRBD2. Unmatched junction bases numbered 12, after V lost 3 bases and J lost 2 bases. CDR3 size: 18 residues. Germline CDR1 and CDR2: MDHEN and SYDVKM. CDR3 sequence (DNA): TGTGCCAGCAGTTTCTCACTAGCGGGGTTTCCGAATCAAGAGACCCAGTACTTC. Protein sequence: CASSFSLAGFPNQETQYF. Complete variable domain (other parts from reference TRBV28 and TRBJ2-5): DVKVTQSSRYLVKRTGEKVFLECVQDMDHENMFWYRQDPGLGLRLIYFSYDVKMKEKGDIPEGYSVSREKKERFSLILESASTNQTSMYLCASSFSLAGFPNQETQYFGPGTRLLVL.

J is TRBJ2-7 and V is TRBV14; tentative D call: TRBD1 (5 bases). This CDR3 comprises 16 residues. V dropped 0 bases and J dropped 2 bases, with 14 bases sitting between them. CDR1 is SGHDN and CDR2 is FVKESK in the germline V gene. The CDR3 is CASSQDTGFRTYEQYF. DNA of the CDR3: TGTGCCAGCAGCCAAGATACAGGATTCCGCACCTACGAGCAGTACTTC. Combining the CDR3 with reference TRBV14 and TRBJ2-7 gives the whole variable domain EAGVTQFPSHSVIEKGQTVTLRCDPISGHDNLYWYRRVMGKEIKFLLHFVKESKQDESGMPNNRFLAERTGGTYSTLKVQPAELEDSGVYFCASSQDTGFRTYEQYFGPGTRLTVT.

The chain has TRBV6-5 and TRBJ2-1; the match to TRBD1 covers 11 bases. CDR1 and CDR2 (germline): MNHEY, SVGAGI. The CDR3 is 15 residues long. The V gene end was trimmed by 0 bases and the J gene end by 6 bases; junction bases not matched to a gene: 1. The CDR3 loop is CASSYSGTGGNEQFF. The DNA of the CDR3 is TGTGCCAGCAGTTACTCGGGGACAGGGGGCAATGAGCAGTTCTTC.

This chain connects TRBV7-6 to TRBJ1-5; no firm D call. V lost 5 bases and J lost 7, with 21 bases in between. The CDR3 is made up of 16 amino acids. Per the germline V gene, CDR1 is SGHVS and CDR2 is FNYEAQ. The chain's CDR3 is CASSPEVGNSGQPQHF. The CDR3 nucleotides read TGTGCCAGCAGCCCCGAGGTTGGGAACTCGGGGCAGCCCCAGCATTTT.

This chain joins TRBV27 and TRBJ1-6; no clear D. Germline loops: CDR1 MNHEY, CDR2 SMNVEV (reference sequence). V lost 5 bases and J 9 bases, leaving 11 bases between the germline ends. The CDR3 runs to 13 residues. The CDR3 is CASSPGGGSPLHF. The CDR3 DNA reads as TGTGCCAGCAGTCCCGGCGGCGGTTCACCCCTCCACTTT.

In nucleotides, the CDR3 is TGTGCCAGCAATCCACAGGGAAGCTATGGCTACACCTTC. It is translated as CASNPQGSYGYTF. V gene TRBV6-6 combines with J gene TRBJ1-2, with D possibly TRBD1 on 6 matching bases. The CDR3 spans 13 residues. Between the trimmed V and J ends, which lost 7 bases and 4 bases, there was a span of 13 bases. Germline values: CDR1 MNHNY, CDR2 SVGAGI (reference sequence).

This clone was counted a single time. The rearrangement uses TRBV7-8 and TRBJ1-1, with D possibly matching TRBD1 (6 bases). The CDR3 runs 14 residues. Trimming removed 2 bases at V and 5 bases at J, with 12 bases between. Per germline, CDR1 SGHVS and CDR2 FQNEAQ. The CDR3 coding sequence is TGTGCCAGCAGCTTACGGGGGGGGGCGACTGAAGCTTTCTTT. Translating gives CASSLRGGATEAFF.

The rearrangement joins TRBV3-1 (or the pseudogene TRBV3-2) to TRBJ2-7; no clear D. Trimming removed 4 bases at V and 1 base at J, with 14 bases between. CDR1 is LGHDT, CDR2 YNNKEL, per germline (reference sequence). The CDR3 runs 15 residues. This chain's CDR3 is CASSPYNLPSYEQYF. The CDR3 bases are TGTGCCAGCAGCCCCTATAACCTTCCTTCCTACGAGCAGTACTTC.

This chain uses TRBV19 with TRBJ2-3, with 8 bases aligning to TRBD1. The V gene's germline CDR1 is LNHDA and CDR2 SQIVND (reference sequence). The V gene end was trimmed by 7 bases and the J gene end by 1 base; junction bases not matched to a gene: 10. The CDR3 extends over 16 amino acids. CDR3 DNA sequence: TGTGCCAGTACCCCTAGGACAGGGTTTGGCACAGATACGCAGTATTTT. The encoded protein is CASTPRTGFGTDTQYF.

This chain uses TRBV10-2 with TRBJ1-2, with 9 bases lining up with TRBD1. There are 16 residues in the CDR3. V shed 3 bases and J 3 bases; nucleotides not matched to a gene: 8. The germline V gene encodes CDR1 WSHSY and CDR2 SAAADI. DNA of the CDR3: TGCGCCAGCAGTGACCCTGGGACAGGGATGGACTATGGCTACACCTTC. Its protein product is CASSDPGTGMDYGYTF.

This chain connects TRBV7-9 to TRBJ2-1, with a possible D match to TRBD2 (6 bases). The CDR3 extends over 15 amino acids. V was clipped by 3 bases and J by 6 bases, with 15 bases between them. CDR1 and CDR2 (germline): SEHNR, FQNEAQ (reference sequence). The DNA for the CDR3 is TGTGCCAGCAGCTTGGTCCTAGCGTTGCTCAATGAGCAGTTCTTC. It yields the protein CASSLVLALLNEQFF.

This chain links TRBV16 with TRBJ2-3; perhaps D is TRBD1 or TRBD2 (5 bases each). V lost 4 bases, J lost 13 bases, and 12 bases lay in between. CDR1 and CDR2 (germline): KGHSY, FQNENV. This CDR3 spans 11 amino acids. CDR3 coding DNA: TGTGCCAGCAGCCTGGACTTACAGGAGTATTTT. Translated: CASSLDLQEYF. Supplemented by reference TRBV16 and TRBJ2-3, the full variable domain reads GEEVAQTPKHLVRGEGQKAKLYCAPIKGHSYVFWYQQVLKNEFKFLISFQNENVFDETGMPKERFSAKCLPNSPCSLEIQATKLEDSAVYFCASSLDLQEYFGPGTRLTVL.

Comment on this clone: A junction end diverges from the germline sequence, so it may reflect a read error. CDR3 in DNA: TGCGCCAGCAGCTACGGGGCTAACGTCCTGACTTTC. Translation gives CASSYGANVLTF. This chain links TRBV4-3 with TRBJ2-6; the D gene could be TRBD1 or TRBD2 (5 bases each). The CDR3 contains 12 residues. Per the germline V gene, CDR1 is LGHNA and CDR2 is YSLEER.

J is TRBJ2-5 and V is TRBV21-1; the table's D call, TRBD1, has no DNA check behind it. TRBV21-1 counts as a pseudogene. This CDR3 region has 15 residues. The CDR3 nucleotides are TGTGCCAGCAGCAAAGAGGGCAGGGGCGACCAGACCCAGTACTTC. Amino acid sequence: CASSKEGRGDQTQYF.

Regarding this clone: This specimen includes other DNA sequences encoding the same CDR3. DNA of the CDR3: TGTGCCAGCTCACCGGGACTTTCCTACGAGCAGTACTTC. Protein: CASSPGLSYEQYF. The chain has TRBV18 and TRBJ2-7; weak D call: TRBD2 (6 bases). The V end was cut by 3 bases, the J end by 1 base, with 7 bases between. In germline, CDR1 is KGHSH, CDR2 LQKENI. CDR3 length: 13 residues.

J is TRBJ1-2 and V is TRBV19, with TRBD1 matching over 7 bases. Losses at the gene ends were 7 bases for V and 3 bases for J; bases not matched to a gene: 8. Germline CDR1 LNHDA, CDR2 SQIVND (reference sequence). This CDR3 region has 14 residues. The CDR3 here is CASTIGDSYYGYTF. Here the CDR3 DNA reads TGTGCCAGTACCATCGGGGACAGTTACTATGGCTACACCTTC.